These 9 T cell receptor beta chains share one sample of origin, sequenced in a study of T cell responses to AZD1222 COVID-19 vaccine. Repertoires were generated with immunoSEQ multiplex PCR, while TCRdb's copy carries only in-frame clones and drops some. The sample shows 25,000 to 30,000 clones, approximately 78% of them seen only once. The specimen comprised peripheral blood, sampled on day 0 of AZD1222 vaccination. All receptors derive from an adult in good health.

This clone showed up just once. This chain joins TRBV7-9 and TRBJ2-2; TRBD1 might be the D (6 bases). The germline V gene encodes CDR1 SEHNR and CDR2 FQNEAQ (reference sequence). V lost 5 bases to trimming and J lost 5 bases, with 9 bases between them. This CDR3 is 13 amino acids long. The CDR3 DNA is TGTGCCAGCAGCCCGCAGGGGACCGGGGAGCTGTTTTTT. Translating gives CASSPQGTGELFF. Combining the CDR3 with reference TRBV7-9 and TRBJ2-2 gives the whole variable domain DTGVSQNPRHKITKRGQNVTFRCDPISEHNRLYWYRQTLGQGPEFLTYFQNEAQLEKSRLLSDRFSAERPKGSFSTLEIQRTEQGDSAMYLCASSPQGTGELFFGEGSRLTVL.

This clone is categorized as medium-sized. The chain joins TRBV2 to TRBJ1-1; D is uncertain. The V and J ends lost 9 bases and 5 bases respectively, with 10 bases between them. Germline V CDR1 and CDR2: SNHLY, FYNNEI. This CDR3 is built from 11 residues. The CDR3 reads CARLERTEAFF. The CDR3 DNA is TGTGCCAGATTAGAGCGGACTGAAGCTTTCTTT.

The rearrangement links TRBV6-5 to TRBJ1-4; 9 nucleotides agree with TRBD1. V was pared by 6 bases and J by 4 bases, with 6 bases of the junction left unmatched. The CDR3 contains 15 residues. Germline values: CDR1 MNHEY, CDR2 SVGAGI. Written as DNA, the CDR3 is TGTGCCAGCAGAGGACAGGGGACCGGTAATGAAAAACTGTTTTTT. Protein sequence: CASRGQGTGNEKLFF.

This chain joins TRBV2 and TRBJ1-6; D perhaps matches TRBD1 (6 bases). This CDR3 spans 13 amino acids. V lost 11 bases and J lost 7, with 15 bases in between. CDR1 is SNHLY and CDR2 is FYNNEI in the germline V gene. The CDR3 region has the DNA TGTGCCGGCACCACAGGGCGGAATTCACCCCTCCACTTT. Protein product: CAGTTGRNSPLHF.

This clone was found once. The rearrangement uses TRBV21-1 and TRBJ2-4; the listed D gene, TRBD2, was not tested against the DNA. TRBV21-1 is deemed a pseudogene. This CDR3 region has 17 residues. DNA for the CDR3: TGTGCCAGCAGCACAGTCCTAGCTACAGCAAAGAAAAACGTTCAGTACTTC. Its protein product is CASSTVLATAKKNVQYF.

The J gene is TRBJ1-5, the V gene TRBV6-5; D gene uncertain. The CDR3 has 13 residues. Germline-derived CDR1 and CDR2 are MNHEY and SVGAGI. Trimming took 6 bases from V and 5 from J, leaving 11 bases between them. Here the CDR3 reads CASSWDEDQPQHF. In DNA form, the CDR3 reads TGTGCCAGCAGCTGGGATGAGGATCAGCCCCAGCATTTT.

The chain uses TRBV12-3 or TRBV12-4 and TRBJ2-5; the match to TRBD2 covers 8 bases. This CDR3 comprises 13 residues. The V and J ends lost 7 bases and 4 bases, in that order; junction bases with no gene match: 5. The CDR3 is CASTPGGRETQYF. DNA for the CDR3: TGTGCCAGCACCCCGGGGGGGCGAGAGACCCAGTACTTC.

V gene TRBV7-8 combines with J gene TRBJ1-3; no clear D gene. Between the trimmed V and J ends, which lost 2 bases and 0 bases, there was a span of 5 bases. Per the germline V gene, CDR1 is SGHVS and CDR2 is FQNEAQ. The CDR3 covers 14 residues. The CDR3 here is CASSLSRSGNTIYF. The CDR3 nucleotides are TGTGCCAGCAGCTTATCACGCTCTGGAAACACCATATATTTT.

The chain uses TRBV3-1 (or the pseudogene TRBV3-2) and TRBJ1-2; D is perhaps TRBD1 (5 bases). Trimming took off 4 bases at V and 4 bases at J, with 16 bases between the two ends. The CDR3 totals 15 residues. Germline V gives CDR1 LGHDT, CDR2 YNNKEL (reference sequence). In DNA form, the CDR3 reads TGTGCCAGCAGCCTTAGCGTAGCAGGGCCCTATGGCTACACCTTC. Amino acids: CASSLSVAGPYGYTF.